The clone carrying this TCR beta chain turned up a few times. Its antigen is still unknown. TCRdb's table, derived via immunoSEQ multiplex PCR, lists solely in-frame clones and lacks some. This table has 100,000 or so clones, under 95% appearing once. This sample stems from a study of T cells in localized non-small cell lung cancer. CDR1 SGHRS and CDR2 YFSETQ come from the germline V gene. The CDR3 is 14 residues long. Trimming took off 4 bases at V and 12 bases at J, with 17 bases between the two ends. Study conclusions and caveats: Within adjacent lung there appeared a median roughly 60 of the top 100 tumor clones. Higher T cell density in the blood was associated with longer overall survival, whereas higher adjacent-lung clonality associated with shorter survival.

This chain joins TRBV5-1 and TRBJ1-6; no clear D. The TCR comes from a woman aged 35-75 years with stage II squamous cell lung carcinoma. The sequencing used PBMCs, collected before any cancer treatment. CDR3 nucleotide sequence: TGCGCCAGCAGCCCGGACGGGAGACGGGTACCCCTCCACTTT. This encodes CASSPDGRRVPLHF.